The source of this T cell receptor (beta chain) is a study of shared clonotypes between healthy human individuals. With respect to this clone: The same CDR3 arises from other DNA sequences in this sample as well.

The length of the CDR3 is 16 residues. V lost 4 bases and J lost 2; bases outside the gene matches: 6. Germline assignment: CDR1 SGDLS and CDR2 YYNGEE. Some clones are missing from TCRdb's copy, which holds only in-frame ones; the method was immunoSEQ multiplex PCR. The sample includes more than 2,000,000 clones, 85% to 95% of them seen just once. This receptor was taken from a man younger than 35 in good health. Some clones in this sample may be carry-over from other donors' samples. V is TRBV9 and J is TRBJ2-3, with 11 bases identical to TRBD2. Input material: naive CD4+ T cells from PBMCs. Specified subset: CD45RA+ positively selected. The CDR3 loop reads CASSPGTSGYTDTQYF. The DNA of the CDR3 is TGTGCCAGCAGCCCCGGGACTAGCGGTTACACAGATACGCAGTATTTT.